This T cell receptor (beta chain) was captured in a study of OX40 agonist ivuxolimab in advanced cancers. Study overall: Each dose-escalation patient presented with hepatocellular carcinoma, melanoma, renal cell or head and neck cancer. Among those enrolled, mean age was 60 years (range roughly 23 to 85) and 75% to 90% were male.

The ends lost 4 bases at V and 1 base at J; junction bases unmatched: 5. The germline gives CDR1 SGDLS, CDR2 YYNGEE. The CDR3 spans 16 residues. Prior autoimmune disease or systemic immunosuppression barred patients. Assay: immunoSEQ multiplex PCR; the TCRdb copy retains only in-frame clones and omits some. The sample records about 40,000 clones, about 87% being singletons. This TCR was recovered from an adult with an advanced solid tumor such as melanoma, head and neck, liver or kidney cancer. The chain employs TRBV9 and TRBJ2-2; 9 positions match TRBD2. The sample here was CD4+ or CD8+ T cells sorted from blood, taken in a trial of the OX40 agonist ivuxolimab. This CDR3 is CASSPGLAMNTGELFF. CDR3 DNA sequence: TGTGCCAGCAGCCCGGGACTAGCTATGAACACCGGGGAGCTGTTTTTT.